The text below deals with one T cell receptor (beta chain). What it recognizes is unknown. Antigen-specific CD4+ T cell clonotypes were called by their expansion after viral peptide-pool culture in ViraFEST. Culture lasted 10 days before CD4+ T cell isolation. From March to December 2020, the person had a SARS-CoV-2 infection that was confirmed by PCR. The authors replaced half the medium with IL-2 medium on days 3 and 7. The sample originates from a study of vaccination effects on CD4 cells after COVID-19. Using immunoSEQ multiplex PCR, the repertoire was profiled, and TCRdb retains in-frame clones only, with some absent. The sample consists of tens of thousands of clones, about 77% of them appearing once. Study-level points and caveats: Marked clonal contraction of both clone types appeared late after vaccination.

Per germline, CDR1 SNHLY and CDR2 FYNNEI. This CDR3 contains 14 residues. After removal of 6 bases from V and 0 bases from J, the junction contained 4 bases not matched to a gene. This material consisted of CD4+ T cells from PBMCs cultured with HIV peptides, taken before COVID-19 vaccination. Sample subset: HIV-1 Nef peptide pool negative control/reference culture. V usage is TRBV2 and J usage is TRBJ2-5; 7 positions match TRBD2. The source of this sequence is a human donor who had a prior SARS-CoV-2 infection. The CDR3 DNA reads as TGTGCCAGCAGGGGGGGGACTTACCAAGAGACCCAGTACTTC. It translates to CASRGGTYQETQYF.